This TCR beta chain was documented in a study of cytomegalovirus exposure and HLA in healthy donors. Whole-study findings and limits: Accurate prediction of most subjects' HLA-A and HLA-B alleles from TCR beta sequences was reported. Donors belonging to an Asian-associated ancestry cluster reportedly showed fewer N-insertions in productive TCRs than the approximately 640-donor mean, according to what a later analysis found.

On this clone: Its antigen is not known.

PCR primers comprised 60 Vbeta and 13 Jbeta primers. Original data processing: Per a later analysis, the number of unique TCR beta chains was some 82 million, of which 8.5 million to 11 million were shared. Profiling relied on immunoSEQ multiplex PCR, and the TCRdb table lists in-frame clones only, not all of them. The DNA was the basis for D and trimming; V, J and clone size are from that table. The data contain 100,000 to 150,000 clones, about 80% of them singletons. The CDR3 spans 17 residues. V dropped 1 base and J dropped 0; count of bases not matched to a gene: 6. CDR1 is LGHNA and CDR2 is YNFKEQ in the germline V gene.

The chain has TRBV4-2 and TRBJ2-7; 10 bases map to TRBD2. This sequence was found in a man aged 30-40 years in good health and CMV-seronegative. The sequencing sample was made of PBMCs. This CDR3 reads CASSQVESSGSSYEQYF. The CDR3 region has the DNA TGTGCCAGCAGCCAAGTAGAGTCTAGCGGGAGCTCCTACGAGCAGTACTTC.